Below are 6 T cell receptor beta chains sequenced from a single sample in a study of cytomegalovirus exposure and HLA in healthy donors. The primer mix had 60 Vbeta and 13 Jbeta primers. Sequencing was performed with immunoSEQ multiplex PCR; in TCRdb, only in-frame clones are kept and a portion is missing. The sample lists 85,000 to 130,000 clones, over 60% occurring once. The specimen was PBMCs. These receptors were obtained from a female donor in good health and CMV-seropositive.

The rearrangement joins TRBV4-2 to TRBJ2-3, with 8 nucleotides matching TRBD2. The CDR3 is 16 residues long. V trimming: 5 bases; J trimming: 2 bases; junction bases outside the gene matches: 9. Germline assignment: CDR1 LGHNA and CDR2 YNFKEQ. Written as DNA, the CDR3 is TGTGCCAGCAGCGCCACTGGGCGGGGGGCCACAGATACGCAGTATTTT. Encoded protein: CASSATGRGATDTQYF.

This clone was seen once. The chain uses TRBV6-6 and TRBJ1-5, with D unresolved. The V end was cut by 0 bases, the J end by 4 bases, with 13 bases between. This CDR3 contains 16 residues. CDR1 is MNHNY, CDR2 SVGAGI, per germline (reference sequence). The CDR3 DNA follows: TGTGCCAGCAGTTACTCGGGGATGAGGGAAAATCAGCCCCAGCATTTT. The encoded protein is CASSYSGMRENQPQHF.

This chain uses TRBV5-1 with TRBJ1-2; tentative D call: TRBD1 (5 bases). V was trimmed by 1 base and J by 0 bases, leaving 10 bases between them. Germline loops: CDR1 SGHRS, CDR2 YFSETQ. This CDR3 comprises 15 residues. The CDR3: CASSLWGATNYGYTF. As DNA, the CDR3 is TGCGCCAGCAGCTTGTGGGGCGCGACTAACTATGGCTACACCTTC.

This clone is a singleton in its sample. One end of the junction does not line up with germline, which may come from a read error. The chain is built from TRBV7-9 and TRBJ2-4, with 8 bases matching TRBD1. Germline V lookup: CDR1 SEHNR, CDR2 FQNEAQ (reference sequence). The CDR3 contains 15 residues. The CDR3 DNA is TGTGCCAGCAGCTTAGGCCAGGGGGCTGGAAACAGTCAGTACTTC. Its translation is CASSLGQGAGNSQYF.

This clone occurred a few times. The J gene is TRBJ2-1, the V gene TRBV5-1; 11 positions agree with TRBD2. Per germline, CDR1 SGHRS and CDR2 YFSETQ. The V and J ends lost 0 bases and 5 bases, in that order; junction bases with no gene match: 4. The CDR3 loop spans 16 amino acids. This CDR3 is CASSLGLAGYDNEQFF. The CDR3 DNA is TGCGCCAGCAGCTTGGGACTAGCGGGATACGACAATGAGCAGTTCTTC.

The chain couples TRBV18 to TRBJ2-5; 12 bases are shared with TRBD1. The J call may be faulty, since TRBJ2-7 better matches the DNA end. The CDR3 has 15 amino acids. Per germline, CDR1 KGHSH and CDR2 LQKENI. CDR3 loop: CASSPGQGAANEQYF. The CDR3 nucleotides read TGTGCCAGCTCACCGGGACAGGGGGCTGCAAACGAGCAGTACTTC.